This T cell receptor (beta chain) was captured in a study of shared clonotypes between healthy human individuals (dated by TCRdb to 2020 to 2022). For the study in its entirety: Three men and a couple of women, aged 18 to 49 years, made up the cohort. Per donor, three plates each were used for CD4 naive and CD4 memory, two for CD8 naive, and one for CD8 memory. To estimate repertoire size and how much clonotype sharing occurs between individuals, the study deeply sequenced the blood TCR repertoires of roughly 5 healthy adults. Different laboratories and diverse techniques were used to prepare libraries and sequence TCR repertoires, to increase sequencing depth and limit assay-specific biases. Leukapheresis yielded between about 0.94 and 8.9 billion PBMCs per donor.

CD8 naive samples consisted of CD45RO-negative cells that were positively selected for CCR7, yielding a CD45RA+CCR7+ population without TemRA cells. Donors were healthy HIV-negative adults with no recently reported acute infections or vaccinations. Only Caucasian adults living in Nashville, Tennessee, USA were represented among the donors. Blood was obtained by leukapheresis, after which PBMCs were separated by Ficoll-Histopaque density gradient centrifugation and cryopreserved in liquid nitrogen vapor phase. Analytical flow cytometry was used to check the purity and quantity of every magnetically sorted T cell population. Genomic DNA was isolated from every sorted fraction and measured by UV absorbance on a Nanodrop 2000c. The paper as a whole reports these results and caveats: Sampling was restricted to blood, and TCR repertoires in tissues likely differ from the TCR repertoires found in blood. The genetic and exposure-history diversity represented was limited by the small number of donors. Compared with non-shared clonotypes, the clonotypes found in all four sorted-subset donors had higher generation probabilities. Sharing across several donors was observed for about 4.8% of naive CD4, 3% to 4% of naive CD8, 2% to 2.5% of memory CD4, and around 0.44% of memory CD8 clonotypes. Even with the large sequencing depth, rarefaction of the sorted-subset datasets indicated that sequencing was incomplete. Pairwise subsampling indicated that sequencing depth was expected to affect the degree of clonotype sharing among donors. Naive subsets generally had larger estimated clonotype richness than memory subsets.

Using the deep immunoSEQ assay, multiplex PCR amplified TCR CDR3 regions from genomic DNA. Extracted genomic DNA from each cell subset was distributed evenly across all wells of several immunoSEQ 96-well plates, and each plate was treated as a replicate. For sorted subsets, 200 to 250 ng of genomic DNA, equivalent to some 33,000 T cell genomes, went into each replicate PCR. Purified libraries were quantified with a Qubit 3.0 fluorometer, sized on a Bioanalyzer 2100, and re-quantified with the KAPA Library Quantification kit. A separate single-read 150-cycle Illumina NextSeq 550 flow cell was used to sequence each immunoSEQ 96-well plate. From the authors' description of their analysis: Because the immunoSEQ output included only junctional sequences and no quality scores, the filtering could not be the same as the filtering used for full-length reads. Sequences were annotated with PyIR, a Python wrapper for IgBLAST v1.9, using IMGT germline references to assign V/J genes and CDR3. Any read was removed if the V/J assignment was weak (E-value above 1e-6), the CDR3 was missing, or the read contained stop codons, out-of-frame junctions, or ambiguous translated residues. V3J clonotypes were defined as sequences sharing the same inferred V gene, J gene, and CDR3 amino acid sequence. To compute the percentage overlap between repertoires, the number of shared unique clonotypes was divided by the size of the smaller repertoire. Repertoire richness was assessed with RTK rarefaction, the Chao1 estimator, and Recon v2.1 estimates of unobserved clonotypes. Generation probabilities were computed with OLGA for all TCRbeta clonotypes obtained by the gDNA method from several donors. TCRdb's version of the immuneACCESS table is confined to in-frame rearrangements and falls short of the full clone set. An unresolved V gene accounts for under half of the shortfall where checked; the remainder is of unknown origin. The V and J calls and clone size come from that table; D and trimming were worked out from the DNA. For this sample there are roughly 2,000,000 clones; approximately 94% appear just once. The top ten hold approximately 1.2% of the sample.

As to this clone: The antigen it recognizes is unknown. No quality values exist for individual bases; no much larger clone is one base distant.

From the cysteine up to the phenylalanine, the CDR3 has a length of 15 residues. Only CDR3 DNA is held: 45 bases, read in frame from base 1. Looking up the germline V gene yields CDR1 MNHEY and CDR2 SVGAGI. V and J are trimmed by 7 bases and 1 base, and the gene matches miss 6 bases of the junction. Sample: naive CD8+ T cells sorted from blood. In light of the paper, this sample's cell subset or site label describes: CD45RA+CCR7+. Here the chain combines TRBV6-5 and TRBJ1-1, and 10 junction bases match TRBD1. The receptor was isolated from a man between 18 and 29 years old in good health. The CDR3 reads as follows: CASTETGGSNTEAFF. The nucleotides read TGTGCCAGCACTGAGACAGGGGGCTCGAACACTGAAGCTTTCTTT.